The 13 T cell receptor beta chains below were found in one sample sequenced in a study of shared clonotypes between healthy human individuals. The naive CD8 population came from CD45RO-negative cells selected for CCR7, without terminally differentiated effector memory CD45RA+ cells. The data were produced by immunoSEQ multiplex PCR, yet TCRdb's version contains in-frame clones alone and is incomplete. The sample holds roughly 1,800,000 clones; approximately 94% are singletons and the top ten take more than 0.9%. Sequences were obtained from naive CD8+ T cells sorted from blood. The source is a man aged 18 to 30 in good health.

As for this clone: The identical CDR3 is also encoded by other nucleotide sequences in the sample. The CDR3 nucleotides read TGTGCCAGCAGCGCGGGGGGTGGGAACACTGAAGCTTTCTTT. Its translation is CASSAGGGNTEAFF. The chain combines TRBV9 with TRBJ1-1; D possibly corresponds to TRBD1 (5 bases). This CDR3 contains 14 residues. Germline CDR1 is SGDLS and CDR2 is YYNGEE. Trimming took 3 bases from V and 1 from J, leaving 10 bases between them.

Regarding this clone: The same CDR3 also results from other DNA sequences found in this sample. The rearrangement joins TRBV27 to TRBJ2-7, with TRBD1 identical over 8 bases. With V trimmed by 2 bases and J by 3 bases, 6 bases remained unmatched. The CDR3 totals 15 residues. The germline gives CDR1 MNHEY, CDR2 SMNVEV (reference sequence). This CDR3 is CASSLVGQGSYEQYF. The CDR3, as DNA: TGTGCCAGCAGTTTAGTCGGACAGGGAAGCTACGAGCAGTACTTC.

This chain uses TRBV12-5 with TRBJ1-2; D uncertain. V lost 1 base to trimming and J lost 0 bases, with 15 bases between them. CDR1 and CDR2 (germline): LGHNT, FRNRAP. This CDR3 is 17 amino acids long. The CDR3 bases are TGTGCTAGTGGTTTGGGACCGACCGATAAAGCTAACTATGGCTACACCTTC. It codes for CASGLGPTDKANYGYTF.

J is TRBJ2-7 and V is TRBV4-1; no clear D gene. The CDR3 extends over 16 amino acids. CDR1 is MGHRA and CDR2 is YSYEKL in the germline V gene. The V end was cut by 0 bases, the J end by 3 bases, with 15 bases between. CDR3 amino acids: CASSQEARTTLYEQYF. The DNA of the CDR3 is TGCGCCAGCAGCCAAGAGGCCAGAACCACACTCTACGAGCAGTACTTC.

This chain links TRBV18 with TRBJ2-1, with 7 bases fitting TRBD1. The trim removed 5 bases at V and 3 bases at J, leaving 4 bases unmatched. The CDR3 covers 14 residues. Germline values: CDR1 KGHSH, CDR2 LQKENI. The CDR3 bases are TGTGCCAGCTCAACAACAGGGGACTACAATGAGCAGTTCTTC. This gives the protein CASSTTGDYNEQFF.

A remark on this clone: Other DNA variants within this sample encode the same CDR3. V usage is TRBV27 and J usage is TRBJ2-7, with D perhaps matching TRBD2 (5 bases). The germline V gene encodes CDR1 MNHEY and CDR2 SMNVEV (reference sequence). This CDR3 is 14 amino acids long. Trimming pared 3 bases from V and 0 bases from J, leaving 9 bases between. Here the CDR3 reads CASSFGGPSYEQYF. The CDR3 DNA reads TGTGCCAGCAGTTTTGGAGGACCCTCCTACGAGCAGTACTTC.

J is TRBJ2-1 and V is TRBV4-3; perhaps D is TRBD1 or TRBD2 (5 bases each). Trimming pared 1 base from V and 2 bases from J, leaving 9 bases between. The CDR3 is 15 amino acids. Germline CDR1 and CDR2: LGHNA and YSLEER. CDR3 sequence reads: CASSQVRGAYNEQFF. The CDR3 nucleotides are TGCGCCAGCAGCCAAGTAAGGGGAGCCTACAATGAGCAGTTCTTC.

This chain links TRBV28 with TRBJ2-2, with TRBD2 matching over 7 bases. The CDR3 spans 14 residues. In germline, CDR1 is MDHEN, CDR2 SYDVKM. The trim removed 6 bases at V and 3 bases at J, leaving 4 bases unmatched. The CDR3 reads CASSLGLYTGELFF. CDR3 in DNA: TGTGCCAGCAGCCTGGGACTATACACCGGGGAGCTGTTTTTT. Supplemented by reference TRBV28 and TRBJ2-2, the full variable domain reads DVKVTQSSRYLVKRTGEKVFLECVQDMDHENMFWYRQDPGLGLRLIYFSYDVKMKEKGDIPEGYSVSREKKERFSLILESASTNQTSMYLCASSLGLYTGELFFGEGSRLTVL.

The CDR3 DNA sequence: TGCGCCAGCAGCCAAGATCTGGAGACAGTCTCCTACGAGCAGTACTTC. This translates into CASSQDLETVSYEQYF. The chain uses TRBV4-1 and TRBJ2-7; D possibly corresponds to TRBD1 (5 bases). Germline V lookup: CDR1 MGHRA, CDR2 YSYEKL. The CDR3 extends over 16 amino acids. With 0 bases removed from V and 0 bases from J, the gap between germline ends came to 12 bases.

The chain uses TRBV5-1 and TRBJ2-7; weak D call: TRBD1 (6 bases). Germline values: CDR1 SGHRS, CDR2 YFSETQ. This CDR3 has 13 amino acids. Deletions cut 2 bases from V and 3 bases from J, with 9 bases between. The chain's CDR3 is CASSFGTLYEQYF. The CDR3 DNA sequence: TGCGCCAGCAGCTTCGGGACACTCTACGAGCAGTACTTC.

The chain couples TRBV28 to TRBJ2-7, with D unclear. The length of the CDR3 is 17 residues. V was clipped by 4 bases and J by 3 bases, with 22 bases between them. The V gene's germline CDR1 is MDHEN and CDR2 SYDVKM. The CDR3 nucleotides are TGTGCCAGCAGTTCGGTCAGCCTCCATCCCGCTTTCTACGAGCAGTACTTC. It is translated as CASSSVSLHPAFYEQYF.

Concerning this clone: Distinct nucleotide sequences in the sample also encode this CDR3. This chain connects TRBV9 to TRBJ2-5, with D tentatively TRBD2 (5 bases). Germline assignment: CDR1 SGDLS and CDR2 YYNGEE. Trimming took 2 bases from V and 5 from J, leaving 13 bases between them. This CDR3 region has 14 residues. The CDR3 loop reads CASSVAGLGETQYF. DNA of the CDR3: TGTGCCAGCAGCGTCGCGGGCCTCGGGGAGACCCAGTACTTC.

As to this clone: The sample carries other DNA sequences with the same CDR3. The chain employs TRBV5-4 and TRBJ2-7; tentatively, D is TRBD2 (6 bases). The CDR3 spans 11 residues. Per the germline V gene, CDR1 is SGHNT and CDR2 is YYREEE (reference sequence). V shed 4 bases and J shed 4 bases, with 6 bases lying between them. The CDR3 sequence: CASSSGYEQYF. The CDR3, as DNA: TGTGCCAGCAGCAGCGGGTACGAGCAGTACTTC.